The subject of this entry is one T cell receptor beta chain. This clonotype was picked up many times. Which antigen it targets is not known. Base qualities were left out, and no much larger clone turns up one base away. The record originates from a study of T cells in Graves' hyperthyroidism and ophthalmopathy (dated by TCRdb to the late 2010s). About the full investigation: A discovery cohort of approximately 100 patients, about 44 with Graves' ophthalmopathy and approximately 57 with stable Graves' hyperthyroidism, was used to find distinguishing TCR V-J signatures. An independent validation cohort of fewer than 20 hyperthyroidism patients and 17 patients who later progressed to ophthalmopathy tested prospective prediction of ophthalmopathy. The 100 discovery patients were randomly split 7:3 into training and test sets. The study also compared thyroid tissue and blood T-cell repertoires from more than five Graves' hyperthyroidism patients. Following sampling, methimazole starting at 30 mg daily was given to hyperthyroidism patients, and high-dose intravenous methylprednisolone was given to ophthalmopathy patients. According to the paper, TCR Vbeta CDR3 sequencing was carried out on approximately 140 peripheral blood samples, which came from some 41 ophthalmopathy, under 85 hyperthyroidism and about 17 progressor patients.

Study-level results and caveats: No statistical method was used to set the sample size in advance, and investigators knew the group allocation. In validation, the model predicted progression to ophthalmopathy a median of 6.5 months before onset, with about 67% sensitivity and 72.22% specificity. A 13 V-J signature model separated ophthalmopathy from stable hyperthyroidism, with roughly 88% sensitivity and 81.08% specificity in cross-validation and 80%/75% in testing. Blood samples also contained most of the expanded thyroid clonotypes (frequency above 0.001), which suggests that blood repertoires may reflect thyroid immune responses.

The trim is 2 bases for V and 0 bases for J, with a gap of 13 bases between the germline ends. Based on the germline V gene, the CDR1 and CDR2 sequences are KGHSH and LQKENI. The CDR3 covers 16 residues, taking in both the cysteine and the phenylalanine. Just the 48-base CDR3 DNA is kept, in frame starting at base 1. Graves' hyperthyroidism was defined as stable when no progression to ophthalmopathy occurred over 18 months of follow-up. Hyperthyroidism patients were aged 18 to 65 years and newly diagnosed, with disease duration of less than 2 months. Any patient with an uncontrolled infection, another autoimmune disease, pregnancy or lactation was excluded. Diagnoses were based on clinical symptoms, serum thyroxine and TRAb, thyroid ultrasound and orbital computed tomography. Total RNA was extracted with Trizol reagent, and quality was checked on an Agilent 2100 Bioanalyzer. Amplification of TCR beta CDR3 regions was carried out from RNA transcripts. A first-round RT-PCR of the TCR CDR3 used the HTBI primer set with the Qiagen OneStep RT-PCR kit. A second multiplex PCR round built the libraries, followed by size selection and purification. Sequencing of the libraries was done on an Illumina HiSeq2000 using paired-end 100 bp reads. The study's processing was this. SOAPnuke was used to process the raw data, with reads discarded if the reads contained adapters or uncalled bases, had a mean Phred below 15, or lacked an exact constant-primer or identifier match. High-quality paired reads were merged with COPE v1.2.5, and unique nucleotide sequences were defined as clonotypes. Clonotypes were aligned to IMGT TRBV, TRBD and TRBJ reference segments using MiTCR v1.1. Analysis was restricted to V-J combinations with a frequency above 0.0001, which covered about 99% of repertoires. A TCS score was defined as the ratio of F50 (clonal expansion) to E x V (chaos), with BLOSUM62-based TCRdist applied between CDR3 peptides within each V-J. Welch's t-statistics and random forest reduced around 510 V-J features to 10 to 15, which were used in a naive Bayes classifier (R e1071). The similarity between thyroid and blood repertoires was quantified using the Morisita-Horn index. TCRdb cleaned the public reads at Q25 with fastp, built clones with MiXCR and kept in-frame beta chains. Rows with a matching CDR3 protein are joined into one entry that keeps the most common DNA and genes. It is TCRdb's table, rather than the study itself, that gives the V and J calls and clone size. In all, the sample holds 500,000 to 750,000 distinct CDR3 sequences, and about half of those were seen once. The ten largest clones take up around 8% of the sample.

This receptor was taken from a woman between 18 and 29 years old with Graves' hyperthyroidism. The sequenced sample was peripheral blood or thyroid tissue (not recorded which). Recombination linked TRBV18 to TRBJ1-2; 6 matching bases give a weak D call of TRBD1. The CDR3 protein sequence reads: CASSPTGPASNYGYTF. The nucleotides are TGTGCCAGCTCACCAACAGGGCCAGCCTCTAACTATGGCTACACCTTC.